This T cell receptor (beta chain) was recovered during a study of blood T cell repertoires in COVID-19. Study-level information: Sample material is recorded as cDNA or gDNA derived from T cells, B-cell-depleted T cells, or PBMCs.

Study processing details: Reference gene primer amplification gave estimated nucleated cell counts. Profiling relied on immunoSEQ multiplex PCR, and the TCRdb table lists in-frame clones only, not all of them. V and J calls and clone size are copied from that table; D and trimming were computed from the DNA. The table includes 100,000 to 150,000 clones, approximately 80% detected once. Germline CDR1 is SEHNR and CDR2 is FQNEAQ (reference sequence). Trimming cost V 0 bases and J 3 bases, with 21 bases left between them. There are 18 residues in the CDR3. In its sample, this clone was seen a few times. V gene TRBV7-9 combines with J gene TRBJ2-7, with unresolved D. Sequencing was carried out using peripheral blood. The clonotype comes from a woman aged 50 to 60 with acute or convalescent COVID-19. In nucleotides, the CDR3 is TGTGCCAGCAGCTTAGCGCCCCTTGGAACTACTCGTCACTACGAGCAGTACTTC. Translating it yields CASSLAPLGTTRHYEQYF.